This TCR beta chain was sequenced during a study of cytomegalovirus exposure and HLA in healthy donors. Study-wide results and limits: A later analysis associated roughly 15,000 TCR beta sequences with HLA alleles at a 0.05 false discovery rate. Prior analysis indicated that the majority of TCR beta V segments exhibited productivity approximately 87% or approximately 30% of the time. Reportedly, cytomegalovirus status was diagnosed with high sensitivity and specificity.

The PCR employed 60 Vbeta primers together with 13 Jbeta primers. Assay: immunoSEQ multiplex PCR; the TCRdb copy retains only in-frame clones and omits some. The profile shows roughly 100,000 clones, around three quarters of them singletons. Looked up from germline, CDR1 is PRHDT and CDR2 is FYEKMQ (reference sequence). V lost 7 bases and J 0 bases, leaving 15 bases between the germline ends. The CDR3 consists of 15 residues. As regards this clone: Its antigen is not identified.

V usage is TRBV13 and J usage is TRBJ2-5; possibly TRBD2 for D (5 bases). The sequenced sample was PBMCs. The source is a boy younger than 18 in good health and CMV-seronegative. CDR3 in DNA: TGTGCCAGCACCAATAGAGCGGCGTACCAAGAGACCCAGTACTTC. This translates into CASTNRAAYQETQYF. Full variable domain (missing parts from reference TRBV13 and TRBJ2-5): AAGVIQSPRHLIKEKRETATLKCYPIPRHDTVYWYQQGPGQDPQFLISFYEKMQSDKGSIPDRFSAQQFSDYHSELNMSSLELGDSALYFCASTNRAAYQETQYFGPGTRLLVL.